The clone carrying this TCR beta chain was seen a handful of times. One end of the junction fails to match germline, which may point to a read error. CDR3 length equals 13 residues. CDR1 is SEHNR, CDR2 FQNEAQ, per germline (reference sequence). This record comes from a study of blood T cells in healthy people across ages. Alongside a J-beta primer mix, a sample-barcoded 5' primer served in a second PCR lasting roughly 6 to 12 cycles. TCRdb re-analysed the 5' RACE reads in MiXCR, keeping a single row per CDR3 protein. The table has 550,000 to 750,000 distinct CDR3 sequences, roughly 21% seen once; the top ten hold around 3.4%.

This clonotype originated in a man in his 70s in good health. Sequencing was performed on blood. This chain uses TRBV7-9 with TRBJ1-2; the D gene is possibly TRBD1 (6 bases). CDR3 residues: CASSLDGGRRPNF. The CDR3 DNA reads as TGTGCCAGCAGCCTGGATGGGGGCCGGCGGCCTAACTTC.